The 11 T cell receptor beta chains below were found in one sample sequenced in a study of T cell repertoires in cytomegalovirus infection. MiXCR was run by TCRdb on the reads, yielding one entry per CDR3 protein. The sample includes approximately 500,000 distinct CDR3 sequences, 16% seen only once; the top ten take 20% to 30%. Sample: CD8+ T cells from PBMCs. These receptors were obtained from a human donor in good health (CMV status not recorded). Some clones in this sample may be carry-over from other donors' samples.

In the case of this clonotype: Compared with germline, one end of the junction differs, possibly owing to a read error. V is TRBV6-6 and J is TRBJ2-2; no definite D call. Per germline, CDR1 MNHNY and CDR2 SVGAGI (reference sequence). The CDR3 sequence is 15 residues long. The CDR3 here is CARSYSYEGTGELFF. Here the CDR3 DNA reads TGTGCCAGAAGTTACTCGTATGAAGGGACCGGGGAGCTGTTTTTT.

This clonotype was detected many times. This chain links TRBV11-1 with TRBJ2-1; D may correspond to TRBD1 or TRBD2 (5 bases each). CDR3 length: 17 residues. The V end lost 1 base, the J end lost 5 bases, and 18 bases lay between the germline ends. The germline CDR1 and CDR2 sequences are SGHAT and FQDESV (reference sequence). CDR3 loop: CASSLGSGTRLDNEQFF. CDR3 DNA sequence: TGTGCCAGCAGCTTAGGATCCGGGACGCGCCTGGACAATGAGCAGTTCTTC.

This clonotype has more than one count but fewer than ten. The chain joins TRBV12-3 or TRBV12-4 to TRBJ1-5, with D possibly matching TRBD1 (6 bases). The CDR3 runs to 14 residues. V was shortened by 7 bases and J by 7 bases, with 17 bases between the two germline ends. The DNA of the CDR3 is TGTGCCAGCACCGGAGGGGGGCGCGGACAGCCCCAGCATTTT. Its protein is CASTGGGRGQPQHF.

This chain uses TRBV19 with TRBJ2-1, with no clear D. Germline V gene data show CDR1 as LNHDA and CDR2 as SQIVND (reference sequence). V lost 9 bases and J lost 2, with 8 bases in between. The CDR3 covers 12 residues. The CDR3 loop reads CASLGTYNEQFF. DNA of the CDR3: TGTGCCAGCCTTGGGACCTACAATGAGCAGTTCTTC.

This chain links TRBV9 with TRBJ2-7; 7 positions match TRBD2. The germline V gene encodes CDR1 SGDLS and CDR2 YYNGEE. The CDR3 covers 14 residues. The J segment lost 2 bases and the V segment lost 2 bases, leaving 4 bases of the junction unmatched. CDR3 coding DNA: TGTGCCAGCAGCGTGACTAGCTTTACCTACGAGCAGTACTTC. Amino acids: CASSVTSFTYEQYF. Based on the CDR3 plus reference TRBV9 and TRBJ2-7, the full variable domain is DSGVTQTPKHLITATGQRVTLRCSPRSGDLSVYWYQQSLDQGLQFLIQYYNGEERAKGNILERFSAQQFPDLHSELNLSSLELGDSALYFCASSVTSFTYEQYFGPGTRLTVT.

A word on this clonotype: This could be a read error, since a much larger clone is one nucleotide away. Without the conserved terminal phenylalanine or tryptophan, this CDR3 likely stems from a read error. This chain connects TRBV4-1 to TRBJ2-7, with 8 bases fitting TRBD2. The CDR3 covers 18 residues. V was clipped by 3 bases and J by 2 bases; unmatched bases: 15. CDR1 MGHRA and CDR2 YSYEKL come from the germline V gene. The CDR3 nucleotides are TGCGCCAGCAGCCATGGAGTCGGAGGCGGGGGGCAAACCTACGAGCAGTACTTA. Its protein product is CASSHGVGGGGQTYEQYL.

Many counts were recorded for this clonotype. This likely comes from a read error, as the CDR3 has no conserved phenylalanine or tryptophan at its end. It is unclear where the CDR3 begins or ends on the DNA, so no DNA is shown, and the CDR3 is as TCRdb lists it. The V call is TRBV7-2, the J call TRBJ2-7. CDR1 and CDR2 from the germline V gene are SGHTA and FQGNSA. The CDR3 contains 10 residues when both ends are counted. The CDR3 here is CASSLDMAEA.

The rearrangement links TRBV6-1 to TRBJ2-1; no clear D. Germline CDR1 is MNHNS and CDR2 is SASEGT. Trimming pared 3 bases from V and 8 bases from J, leaving 14 bases between. The CDR3 loop spans 14 amino acids. The CDR3 sequence is CASSDVRIRDEQFF. Here the CDR3 DNA reads TGTGCCAGCAGTGATGTCAGGATAAGGGATGAGCAGTTCTTC.

This clonotype was observed a few times. This chain links TRBV29-1 with TRBJ2-2; D gene unclear. Deletions cut 4 bases from V and 4 bases from J, with 7 bases between. The CDR3 runs 12 residues. Per germline, CDR1 SQVTM and CDR2 ANQGSEA. In DNA, the CDR3 is TGCAGCGTTGTGGCCGGCACCGGGGAGCTGTTTTTT. Its translation: CSVVAGTGELFF.

Many counts were recorded for this clonotype. V gene TRBV15 combines with J gene TRBJ1-4, with TRBD1 matching over 7 bases. After removal of 0 bases from V and 0 bases from J, the junction contained 7 bases not matched to a gene. Germline values: CDR1 LNHNV, CDR2 YYDKDF (reference sequence). This CDR3 comprises 18 residues. CDR3 sequence reads: CATSRDGTVGATNEKLFF. CDR3 coding DNA: TGTGCCACCAGCAGAGACGGGACAGTGGGGGCAACTAATGAAAAACTGTTTTTT.

In this sample, this clonotype turned up a few times. The chain combines TRBV27 with TRBJ1-1; no reliable D call. The V gene lost 4 bases and the J gene lost 0 bases, with 6 bases spanning the gap. Germline V lookup: CDR1 MNHEY, CDR2 SMNVEV (reference sequence). The length of the CDR3 is 13 residues. CDR3 loop: CASSSELNTEAFF. The CDR3 coding sequence is TGTGCCAGCAGTTCCGAACTGAACACTGAAGCTTTCTTT.